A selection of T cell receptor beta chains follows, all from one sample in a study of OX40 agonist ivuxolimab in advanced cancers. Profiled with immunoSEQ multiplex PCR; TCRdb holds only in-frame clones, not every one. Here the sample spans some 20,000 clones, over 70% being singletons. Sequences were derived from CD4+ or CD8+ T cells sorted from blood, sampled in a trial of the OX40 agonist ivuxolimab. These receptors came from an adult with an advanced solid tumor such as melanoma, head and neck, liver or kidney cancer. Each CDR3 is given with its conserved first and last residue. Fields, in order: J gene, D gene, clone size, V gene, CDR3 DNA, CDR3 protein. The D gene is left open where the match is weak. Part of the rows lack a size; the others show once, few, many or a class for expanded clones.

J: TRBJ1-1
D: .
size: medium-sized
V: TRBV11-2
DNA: TGTGCCAGCACCGAAGGAACTGAAGCTTTCTTT
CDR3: CASTEGTEAFF

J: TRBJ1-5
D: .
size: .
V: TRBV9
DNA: TGTGCCAGCAGCGGAACAGATAGCAATCAGCCCCAGCATTTT
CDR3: CASSGTDSNQPQHF

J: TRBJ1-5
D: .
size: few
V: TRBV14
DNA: TGTGCCAGCAGCCAAGCCGGGGCACTCAGGCAGCCCCAGCATTTT
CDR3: CASSQAGALRQPQHF

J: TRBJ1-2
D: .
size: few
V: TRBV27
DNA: TGTGCCAGCAGTTCTTCCGGGGGTGAATTTAACTATGGCTACACCTTC
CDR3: CASSSSGGEFNYGYTF

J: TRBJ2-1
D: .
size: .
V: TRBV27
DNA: TGTGCCAGCCACACCTACAATGAGCAGTTCTTC
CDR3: CASHTYNEQFF

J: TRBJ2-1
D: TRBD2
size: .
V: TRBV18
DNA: TGTGCCAGCTCACCTTCGGCGCGGGAGCTAAATGAGCAGTTCTTC
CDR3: CASSPSARELNEQFF

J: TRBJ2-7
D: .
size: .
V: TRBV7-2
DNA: TGTGCCGGGGCACGTGGTAAGACCTACGAGCAGTACTTC
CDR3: CAGARGKTYEQYF

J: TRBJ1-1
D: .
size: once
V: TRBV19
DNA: TGTGCCAGTAGTATTAAGACAGAGAACACTGAAGCTTTCTTT
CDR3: CASSIKTENTEAFF

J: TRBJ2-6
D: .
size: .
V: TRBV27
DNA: TGTGCCAGCAGTCTACAGGGTGGGGCCAACGTCCTGACTTTC
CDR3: CASSLQGGANVLTF

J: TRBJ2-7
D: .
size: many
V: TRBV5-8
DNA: TGTGCCAGCAGCTTGGATAGAAAGTGGCAGTACTTC
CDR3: CASSLDRKWQYF

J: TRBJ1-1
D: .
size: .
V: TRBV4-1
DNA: TGCGCCAGCAGCTCCGCCCAGAACACTGAAGCTTTCTTT
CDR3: CASSSAQNTEAFF

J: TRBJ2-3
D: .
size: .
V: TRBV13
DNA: TGTGCCAGCAGGGCGGAGTCCCGCGATACGCAGTATTTT
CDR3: CASRAESRDTQYF

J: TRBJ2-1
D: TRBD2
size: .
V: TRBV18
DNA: TGTGCCAGCTCACCTACAGCTAGCGGGTACAATGAGCAGTTCTTC
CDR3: CASSPTASGYNEQFF

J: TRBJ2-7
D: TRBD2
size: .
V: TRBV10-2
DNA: TGCGCCAGCAGCCTAGCGGGGATCCTCTACGAGCAGTACTTC
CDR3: CASSLAGILYEQYF

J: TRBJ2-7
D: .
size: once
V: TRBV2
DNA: TGTGCCAGCAGTGAAGGACCACGGGACCTCTACGAGCAGTACTTC
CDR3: CASSEGPRDLYEQYF

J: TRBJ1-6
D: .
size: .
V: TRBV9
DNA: TGTGCCAGCAGCGTAGAACAGTTAAGCTCCTATAATTCACCCCTCCACTTT
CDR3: CASSVEQLSSYNSPLHF

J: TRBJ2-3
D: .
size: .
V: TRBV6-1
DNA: TGTGCCAGCAGTGAAAATTTAGACAGGCAAATGGGCGGGAGTTGGCTAGATACGCAGTATTTT
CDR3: CASSENLDRQMGGSWLDTQYF

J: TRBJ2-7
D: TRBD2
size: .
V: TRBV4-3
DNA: TGCGCCAGCAGCCAGGGGGGGAACTACGAGCAGTACTTC
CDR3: CASSQGGNYEQYF

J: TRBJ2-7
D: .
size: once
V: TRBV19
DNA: TGTGCCACGGGGGTCGGGGAGCAGTACTTC
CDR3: CATGVGEQYF

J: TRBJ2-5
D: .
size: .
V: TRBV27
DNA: TGTGCCAGCAGTAGTCCAAGAAAGACCCAGTACTTC
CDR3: CASSSPRKTQYF

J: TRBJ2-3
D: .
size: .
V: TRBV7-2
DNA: TGTGCCAGCAGCTTAGCCGGGGCGCGCAGGGATACGCAGTATTTT
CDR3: CASSLAGARRDTQYF

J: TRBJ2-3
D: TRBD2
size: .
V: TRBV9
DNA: TGTGCCAGCAGCCCCGGTGGGGGGGGGACAGATACGCAGTATTTT
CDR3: CASSPGGGGTDTQYF

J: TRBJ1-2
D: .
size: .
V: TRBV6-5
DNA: TGTGCCAGCAGTTACCGCGGGGGCGGAGGCTATGGCTACACCTTC
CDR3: CASSYRGGGGYGYTF

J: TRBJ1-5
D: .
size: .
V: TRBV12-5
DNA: TGTGCTAGTGCGCAGGGTAATCAGCCCCAGCATTTT
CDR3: CASAQGNQPQHF

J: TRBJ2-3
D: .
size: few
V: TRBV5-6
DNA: TGTGCCAGCAGCTCCCCGGCCCGGACCCGCACAGATACGCAGTATTTT
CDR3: CASSSPARTRTDTQYF

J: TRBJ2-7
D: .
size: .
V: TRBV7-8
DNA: TGTGCCAGCAGCCCCAGTTTGCTCGAGCAGTACTTC
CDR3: CASSPSLLEQYF

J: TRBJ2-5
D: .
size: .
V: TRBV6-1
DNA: TGTGCCAGCAGTGATGGGGTCGTGGAGGAGACCCAGTACTTC
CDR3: CASSDGVVEETQYF

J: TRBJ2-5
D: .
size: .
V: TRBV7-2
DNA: TGTGCCAGCAGCTTAAGGTCAGGGAAGGAGACCCAGTACTTC
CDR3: CASSLRSGKETQYF

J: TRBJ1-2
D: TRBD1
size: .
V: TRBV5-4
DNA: TGTGCCAGCAGCTTTACAGGGGGTCATGGCTACACCTTC
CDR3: CASSFTGGHGYTF

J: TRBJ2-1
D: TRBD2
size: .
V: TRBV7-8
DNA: TGTGCCAGCAGCTTCTGGACTAGCGGGGTCTACAATGAGCAGTTCTTC
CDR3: CASSFWTSGVYNEQFF

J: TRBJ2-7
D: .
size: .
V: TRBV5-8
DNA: TGTGCCAGCAGCCGTCGGAGGTCCCGAGAGCAGTACTTC
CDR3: CASSRRRSREQYF

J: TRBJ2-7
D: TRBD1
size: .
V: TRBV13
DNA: TGTGCCAGCAGTTATTCCGGGGCAGGGGGCTACGAGCAGTACTTC
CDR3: CASSYSGAGGYEQYF

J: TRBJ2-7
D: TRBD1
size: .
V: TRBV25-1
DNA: TGTGCCAGCAGTGAAAAAAATGACAGGGGTAACCCCTACGAGCAGTACTTC
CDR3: CASSEKNDRGNPYEQYF

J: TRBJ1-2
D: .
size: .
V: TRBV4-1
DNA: TGCGCCAGCAGCCAAGGGCCACAGGATAACTATGGCTACACCTTC
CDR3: CASSQGPQDNYGYTF

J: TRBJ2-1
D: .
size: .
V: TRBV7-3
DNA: TGTGCCAGCAGTTCGACAGGAGGGGCTTTGGATGAGCAGTTCTTC
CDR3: CASSSTGGALDEQFF

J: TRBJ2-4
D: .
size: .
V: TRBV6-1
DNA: TGTGCCAGCAGTGAGGGGCAGGGAAACATTCAGTACTTC
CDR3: CASSEGQGNIQYF

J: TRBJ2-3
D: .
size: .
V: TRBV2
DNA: TGTGCCAGCCCGACGAGGCCCAACACAGATACGCAGTATTTT
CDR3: CASPTRPNTDTQYF

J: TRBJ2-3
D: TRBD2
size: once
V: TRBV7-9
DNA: TGTGCCAGCAGCGATAGGACTAGCGGGGCTAGCACAGATACGCAGTATTTT
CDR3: CASSDRTSGASTDTQYF

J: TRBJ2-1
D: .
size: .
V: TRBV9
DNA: TGTGCCAGCAGCGTAGTCCCGGGGGCCTACAATGAGCAGTTCTTC
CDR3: CASSVVPGAYNEQFF

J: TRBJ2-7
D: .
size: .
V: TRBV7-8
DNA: TGTGCCAGCAGCTCGGTTAGTGAACGGTACGAGCAGTACTTC
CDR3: CASSSVSERYEQYF

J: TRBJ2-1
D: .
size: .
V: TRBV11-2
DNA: TGTGCCAGCAGCCCGGGTTTATTTAAGTTCTTC
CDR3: CASSPGLFKFF

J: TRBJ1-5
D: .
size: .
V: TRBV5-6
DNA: TGTGCCAGCGGACTGGGAGGGCTCGGGGGGTCCCAGCATTTT
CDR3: CASGLGGLGGSQHF

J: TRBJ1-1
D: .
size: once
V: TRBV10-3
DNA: TGTGCCATCACCCTCAGCAGTAAGAACACTGAAGCTTTCTTT
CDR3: CAITLSSKNTEAFF